Below, 19 T cell receptor beta chains from the same sample are listed, as sequenced in a study of T cells after yellow fever vaccination. TCRdb re-called the 5' RACE reads through MiXCR, storing one row per CDR3 protein. The sample lists fewer than 450,000 distinct CDR3 sequences; around a tenth were seen once. Sequenced material: PBMCs, taken on the day of the first yellow fever vaccination. These receptor sequences come from a man younger than 35 who received the YFV17D yellow fever vaccine.

The V call is TRBV27, the J call TRBJ1-2; D is possibly TRBD1 (5 bases). The CDR3 spans 16 residues. CDR1 and CDR2 from the germline V gene are MNHEY and SMNVEV (reference sequence). The germline V and J ends were trimmed by 2 bases and 5 bases, with 18 bases remaining between them. The CDR3 region is CASSLDSGGRNYGYTF. The CDR3 coding sequence is TGTGCCAGCAGTTTAGACTCCGGGGGGAGGAATTATGGCTACACCTTC.

The genes are TRBV6-1 and TRBJ1-4, with TRBD1 matching over 7 bases. The CDR3 loop spans 15 amino acids. V shed 5 bases, J shed 5 bases, and the junction held 8 bases outside the gene matches. Germline V gene data show CDR1 as MNHNS and CDR2 as SASEGT. The CDR3 DNA follows: TGTGCCAGCAGTACCTTAGACAGGGTAAATGAAAAACTGTTTTTT. As protein: CASSTLDRVNEKLFF.

The rearrangement joins TRBV10-3 to TRBJ2-7, with 9 bases aligning to TRBD1. The V segment lost 4 bases and the J segment 6 bases; nucleotides outside the gene matches: 10. The CDR3 sequence is 15 residues long. The germline V gene encodes CDR1 ENHRY and CDR2 SYGVKD. The CDR3 loop is CAISGGRDRASEQYF. The DNA for the CDR3 is TGTGCCATCAGTGGGGGGCGGGACAGGGCGTCCGAGCAGTACTTC.

The chain joins TRBV10-3 to TRBJ2-7, with D possibly matching TRBD1 (5 bases). The V end lost 3 bases, the J end lost 4 bases, and 10 bases lay between the germline ends. This CDR3 is 13 amino acids long. In germline, CDR1 is ENHRY, CDR2 SYGVKD. The CDR3 DNA reads as TGTGCCATCAGTGACCCGAAGGGGTACGAGCAGTACTTC. It encodes CAISDPKGYEQYF.

This clonotype was seen only a few times. The chain links TRBV5-4 to TRBJ1-2; no clear D. Germline loops: CDR1 SGHNT, CDR2 YYREEE (reference sequence). This CDR3 has 13 amino acids. Trimming took 0 bases from V and 4 from J, leaving 7 bases between them. This chain's CDR3 is CASSLGVSYGYTF. CDR3 nucleotides: TGTGCCAGCAGCTTGGGCGTAAGCTATGGCTACACCTTC.

The chain recombines TRBV19 with TRBJ2-7; possibly TRBD2 for D (5 bases). Germline lookup yields CDR1 LNHDA and CDR2 SQIVND (reference sequence). This CDR3 has 15 amino acids. The V end lost 1 base, the J end lost 6 bases, and 16 bases lay between the germline ends. The CDR3 DNA is TGTGCCAGTAGTATAGCCCTCGGGGAGACGCGCGAGCAGTACTTC. Its translation is CASSIALGETREQYF.

This clonotype appeared a single time. This chain's CDR3 is CASSLNTATNEKLFF. The CDR3 DNA sequence: TGTGCCAGCAGCTTGAACACAGCAACTAATGAAAAACTGTTTTTT. This chain links TRBV5-4 with TRBJ1-4; D gene unclear. CDR3 length: 15 amino acids. Germline V gives CDR1 SGHNT, CDR2 YYREEE (reference sequence). V lost 1 base, J lost 0 bases, and 7 bases lay in between.

This clonotype occurred a few times. The genes are TRBV25-1 and TRBJ2-2; a weak D match, TRBD1 (6 bases). The ends were cut back, 9 bases at V and 4 bases at J, with 18 bases in the middle. The CDR3 sequence is 15 residues long. Germline lookup yields CDR1 MGHDK and CDR2 SYGVNS. The CDR3 here is CASKGWGPVTGELFF. The CDR3 bases are TGTGCCAGTAAGGGGTGGGGGCCGGTCACCGGGGAGCTGTTTTTT. The variable domain in full, with the rest retrieved from reference TRBV25-1 and TRBJ2-2, is EADIYQTPRYLVIGTGKKITLECSQTMGHDKMYWYQQDPGMELHLIHYSYGVNSTEKGDLSSESTVSRIRTEHFPLTLESARPSHTSQYLCASKGWGPVTGELFFGEGSRLTVL.

This clonotype has at least ten counts. The chain combines TRBV7-8 with TRBJ1-1; D uncertain. V gave up 3 bases and J gave up 4 bases, with 18 bases separating them. The CDR3 spans 16 residues. Germline CDR1 SGHVS, CDR2 FQNEAQ. CDR3 sequence (DNA): TGTGCCAGCAGCTTTCCAAAATACCGGGAGGGCACTGAAGCTTTCTTT. Its translation is CASSFPKYREGTEAFF. Full variable domain (remainder filled in from reference TRBV7-8 and TRBJ1-1): GAGVSQSPRYKVAKRGQDVALRCDPISGHVSLFWYQQALGQGPEFLTYFQNEAQLDKSGLPSDRFFAERPEGSVSTLKIQRTQQEDSAVYLCASSFPKYREGTEAFFGQGTRLTVV.

V is TRBV20-1 and J is TRBJ2-5, with 9 bases lining up with TRBD1. CDR1 is DFQATT, CDR2 SNEGSKA, per germline (reference sequence). This CDR3 is built from 15 residues. After removal of 5 bases from V and 4 bases from J, the junction contained 11 bases not matched to a gene. The DNA for the CDR3 is TGCAGTGCTCCCGGGGACAGGGCAAGAGGAGAGACCCAGTACTTC. Its translation is CSAPGDRARGETQYF.

This clonotype was observed a handful of times. The rearrangement joins TRBV7-9 to TRBJ2-7, with a weak D call TRBD1 (6 bases). Germline V gene data show CDR1 as SEHNR and CDR2 as FQNEAQ (reference sequence). Trimming shortened V by 8 bases and J by 6 bases, and 17 bases separated the two germline ends. The CDR3 spans 13 residues. CDR3 loop: CASQGPKGGEQYF. The CDR3, as DNA: TGTGCCAGCCAGGGGCCCAAAGGGGGCGAGCAGTACTTC.

The chain combines TRBV5-1 with TRBJ2-7; D gene unclear. From germline, CDR1 is SGHRS and CDR2 YFSETQ. Trimming removed 0 bases at V and 3 bases at J, with 13 bases between. The CDR3 is 15 residues long. As DNA, the CDR3 is TGCGCCAGCAGCTTGGGTGCAGCCCATTACTACGAGCAGTACTTC. Amino acid sequence: CASSLGAAHYYEQYF.

The chain is built from TRBV6-2 or TRBV6-3 and TRBJ1-5; TRBD1 is a possible D gene (6 bases). Trimming stripped 2 bases from V and 7 bases from J, with 12 bases between. The length of the CDR3 is 14 residues. Germline loops: CDR1 MNHEY, CDR2 SVGEGT. The CDR3 region is CASSYRGGRQPQHF. CDR3 nucleotides: TGTGCCAGCAGTTACAGAGGGGGTCGGCAGCCCCAGCATTTT.

This clonotype was counted between two and nine times. The CDR3 sequence is CASSRRVTGLSGNTIYF. DNA of the CDR3: TGTGCCAGTAGTCGACGAGTAACAGGGTTATCAGGAAACACCATATATTTT. The chain employs TRBV19 and TRBJ1-3, with D perhaps matching TRBD1 (6 bases). The CDR3 has 17 residues. Trimming removed 5 bases from V and 4 bases from J, with 21 bases in between. Germline V gives CDR1 LNHDA, CDR2 SQIVND (reference sequence).

A few counts support this clonotype. This sequence joins TRBV7-2 and TRBJ2-5; weak D call: TRBD2 (6 bases). The V gene's germline CDR1 is SGHTA and CDR2 FQGNSA. The CDR3 is made up of 14 amino acids. Trimming took 5 bases from V and 0 from J, leaving 10 bases between them. CDR3: CASSRLGHQETQYF. In DNA form, the CDR3 reads TGTGCCAGCAGCCGACTAGGGCACCAAGAGACCCAGTACTTC.

This chain joins TRBV19 and TRBJ2-1; D possibly uses TRBD1 or TRBD2 (6 bases each). V was trimmed by 3 bases and J by 10 bases, leaving 19 bases between them. CDR3 size: 15 residues. Germline V CDR1 and CDR2: LNHDA, SQIVND (reference sequence). CDR3 sequence (DNA): TGTGCCAGTAGTATCAGTAGAAGGAGGGGGTGGGAGCAGTTCTTC. It encodes CASSISRRRGWEQFF.

This clonotype was counted only a few times. The chain carries TRBV5-6 and TRBJ2-3; D unresolved. Germline loops: CDR1 SGHDT, CDR2 YYEEEE. There are 16 residues in the CDR3. V dropped 1 base and J dropped 0 bases, with 12 bases sitting between them. CDR3 DNA sequence: TGTGCCAGCAGCTTGAGGCGGCTAACTAGCACAGATACGCAGTATTTT. Translated: CASSLRRLTSTDTQYF.

The CDR3 loop is CASSYWSGGVDTQYF. CDR3 DNA sequence: TGTGCCAGCAGTTATTGGTCCGGGGGGGTAGATACGCAGTATTTT. This chain uses TRBV6-5 with TRBJ2-3, with 8 bases matching TRBD2. Looked up from germline, CDR1 is MNHEY and CDR2 is SVGAGI. The V segment lost 3 bases and the J segment 5 bases; nucleotides outside the gene matches: 7. The CDR3 has 15 residues.

The V and J genes are TRBV7-9 and TRBJ2-7; D is unresolved. V was cut by 9 bases and J by 1 base, with 16 bases left in between. The CDR3 extends over 14 amino acids. Germline assignment: CDR1 SEHNR and CDR2 FQNEAQ (reference sequence). DNA for the CDR3: TGTGCCAGTGAAACGGGCACCACTTCCTACGAGCAGTACTTC. Protein sequence: CASETGTTSYEQYF.